The T cell receptor (beta chain) described here comes from a study of shared clonotypes between healthy human individuals (dated by TCRdb to the early 2020s). About the full investigation: A couple of women and a few men aged 18 to 49 years were included in the cohort. Different laboratories and diverse techniques were used to prepare libraries and sequence TCR repertoires, to increase sequencing depth and limit assay-specific biases. Between about 0.9 and 8.9 billion PBMCs per donor were obtained by leukapheresis. To estimate repertoire size and how much clonotypes are shared between individuals, the study performed deep sequencing of blood TCR repertoires from a few healthy adults. Per donor, three plates each were used for CD4 naive and CD4 memory, two for CD8 naive, and one for CD8 memory. Study-wide conclusions, independent of this receptor: Pairwise subsampling led to the expectation that sequencing depth would affect the degree of clonotype sharing among donors. Larger estimated clonotype richness was generally found for naive subsets than for memory subsets. Compared with non-shared clonotypes, the clonotypes found in all four sorted-subset donors had higher generation probabilities. Even with the large sequencing depth, rarefaction of the sorted-subset datasets indicated that sequencing was incomplete. The small number of donors limited the genetic and exposure-history diversity represented. Sharing across a few donors was observed for roughly 5% of naive CD4, under 4% of naive CD8, roughly 2.3% of memory CD4, and roughly 0.4% of memory CD8 clonotypes. Only blood was sampled, and tissue TCR repertoires likely differ from those in blood.

To note about this clone: Its antigen is not yet known. No qualities accompany the bases; no much larger clone lies one base away.

Using the deep immunoSEQ assay, multiplex PCR amplified TCR CDR3 regions from genomic DNA. Extracted genomic DNA from each cell subset was spread evenly across all wells of several immunoSEQ 96-well plates, with each plate serving as a replicate. For sorted subsets, approximately 0.2 ug of genomic DNA, equivalent to roughly 33,000 T cell genomes, went into each replicate PCR. Purified libraries were measured with a Qubit 3.0 fluorometer, size-checked on a Bioanalyzer 2100, and measured again with the KAPA Library Quantification kit. Each immunoSEQ 96-well plate was sequenced on its own single-read 150-cycle Illumina NextSeq 550 flow cell. From the authors' description of their analysis: Because only junctional sequences without quality scores were contained in the immunoSEQ output, filtering matching that applied to full-length reads could not be performed. To assign V/J genes and CDR3, sequences were annotated using PyIR, a Python wrapper for IgBLAST v1.9, with IMGT germline references. Reads were filtered out if the reads had weak V/J assignments (E-value above 1e-6), no CDR3, stop codons, out-of-frame junctions, or ambiguous translated residues. V3J clonotypes were defined as sequences sharing the same inferred V gene, J gene, and CDR3 amino acid sequence. Percentage overlap between repertoires was computed as shared unique clonotypes divided by the size of the smaller repertoire. Richness of each repertoire was evaluated using RTK rarefaction, the Chao1 estimator, and Recon v2.1 estimates of unobserved clonotypes. Generation probabilities for all TCRbeta clonotypes obtained by the gDNA method from a handful of donors were computed using OLGA. Imported from immuneACCESS, the table was reduced by TCRdb to in-frame sequences with V and J called. These copies leave out some clones; in studies compared against another copy, an unresolved V gene accounts for under half, and the cause of the remainder is not known. V and J calls and clone size are as listed in that table; D and trimming were resolved from the DNA. The sample profile shows about 1.5 million clones; more than 95% of them were found once. Of the sample, approximately 1.1% is held by the ten largest clones.

The CDR3 sequence holds 12 residues, the cysteine and phenylalanine included. This entry keeps only the CDR3 DNA: 36 bases, framed from base 1. Relative to germline, V is 0 bases shorter and J is 4 bases shorter, with 1 base between their ends. CDR1 MDHEN and CDR2 SYDVKM are derived from the germline V gene. The donors were healthy, HIV-negative adults who had no recently reported acute infections or vaccinations. All donors were Caucasian adults living in Nashville, Tennessee, USA. CD4+ T cells were enriched through magnetic negative selection, after which naive cells were positively selected on CD45RA and the remaining negative fraction served as the memory subset. Blood was collected by leukapheresis, and PBMCs were isolated by Ficoll-Histopaque density gradient centrifugation and then cryopreserved in liquid nitrogen vapor phase. Analytical flow cytometry was used to check the purity and quantity of every magnetically sorted T cell population. Genomic DNA was isolated from each sorted fraction and quantified by UV absorbance on a Nanodrop 2000c.

Specimen: naive CD4+ T cells sorted from blood. Taken with the paper, the label for cell subset or site translates to: CD45RA+ positively selected. The rearranged chain carries TRBV28 and TRBJ1-5; the D segment cannot be called with confidence. The TCR comes from a man aged 30 to 45 in good health. The bases read TGTGCCAGCAGTTTATGGAATCAGCCCCAGCATTTT. This gives the protein CASSLWNQPQHF.